What follows describes a single TCR beta chain. Its target is not known. The sample is drawn from a study of shared clonotypes between healthy human individuals. General observations from the study: Naive CD4 clonotypes were shared across a handful of donors at 5% to 6%.

The authors loaded 200 ng DNA, about 30,000 T cell genomes, into sorted-subset replicate PCRs. Profiling relied on immunoSEQ multiplex PCR, and the TCRdb table lists in-frame clones only, not all of them. The sample yields about 100,000 clones, about 70% seen once. Trimming took 4 bases from V and 8 from J; bases not matched to a gene: 6. Germline values: CDR1 SGHRS, CDR2 YFSETQ. CDR3 length equals 13 residues. This clonotype originated in a woman in her twenties or thirties in good health. The sample taken for sequencing was memory CD8+ T cells sorted from blood. Subset given: CD45RO+ cells pooled with CCR7-negative TemRA cells. The V gene is TRBV5-1, the J gene TRBJ2-1; 7 bases fit TRBD2. CDR3 protein: CASSKPGRDEQFF. As DNA, the CDR3 is TGCGCCAGCAGCAAACCAGGGAGGGATGAGCAGTTCTTC.